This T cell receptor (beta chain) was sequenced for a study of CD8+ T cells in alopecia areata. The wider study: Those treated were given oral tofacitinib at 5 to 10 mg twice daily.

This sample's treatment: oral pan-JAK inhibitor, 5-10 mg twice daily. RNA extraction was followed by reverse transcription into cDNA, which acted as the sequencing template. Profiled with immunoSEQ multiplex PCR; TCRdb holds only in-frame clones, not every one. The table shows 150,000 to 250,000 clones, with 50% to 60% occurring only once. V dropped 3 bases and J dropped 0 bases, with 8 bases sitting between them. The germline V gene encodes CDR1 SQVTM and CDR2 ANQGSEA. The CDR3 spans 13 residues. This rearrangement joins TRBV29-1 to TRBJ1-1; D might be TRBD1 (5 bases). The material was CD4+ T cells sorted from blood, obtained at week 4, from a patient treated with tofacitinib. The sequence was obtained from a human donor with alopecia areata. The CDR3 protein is CSVDQGMNTEAFF. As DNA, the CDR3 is TGCAGCGTTGACCAGGGAATGAACACTGAAGCTTTCTTT. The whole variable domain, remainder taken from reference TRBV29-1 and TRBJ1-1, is SAVISQKPSRDICQRGTSLTIQCQVDSQVTMMFWYRQQPGQSLTLIATANQGSEATYESGFVIDKFPISRPNLTFSTLTVSNMSPEDSSIYLCSVDQGMNTEAFFGQGTRLTVV.